Included here is one T cell receptor (beta chain) sequence, with context. In Seattle, patients joined the study during active infection and were tracked longitudinally. Original processing methods: Quantification of nucleated cells was approximated via reference gene primer amplification. The repertoire was sequenced with immunoSEQ multiplex PCR; TCRdb's copy has only in-frame clones and lacks some. The V and J calls and clone size come from that table; D and trimming were worked out from the DNA. The sample lists around 200,000 clones; over 80% were seen once. Germline lookup yields CDR1 MGHRA and CDR2 YSYEKL. V was shortened by 0 bases and J by 5 bases, with 16 bases between the two germline ends. The CDR3 is 16 residues long. This sample stems from a study of blood T cell repertoires in COVID-19. Looking at the study overall: COVID-19 samples, acute and convalescent, were from the United States, Italy and Spain. Sources were T cells, B-cell-depleted T cells, or PBMCs; the material itself was cDNA or gDNA.

Sequencing was carried out using peripheral blood. The chain recombines TRBV4-1 with TRBJ1-2; tentative D call: TRBD1 (5 bases). The clonotype originates from a woman in her forties with COVID-19, enrolled during active disease. CDR3 region: CASSQDRPKGPYGYTF. CDR3 sequence (DNA): TGCGCCAGCAGCCAAGATCGGCCCAAGGGGCCGTATGGCTACACCTTC.